This TCR beta chain was sequenced for a study of cytomegalovirus exposure and HLA in healthy donors. Broader study findings: An apparent linkage of common viral pathogens to several of the most significant clusters emerged in a later analysis.

A word on this clone: What it binds is not known.

13 Jbeta primers and 60 Vbeta primers were used for the PCR. Data came from immunoSEQ multiplex PCR; TCRdb stores just in-frame clones and leaves some out. The data show more than 150,000 clones, around 84% seen once. Germline CDR1 reads SGHRS; CDR2 reads YFSETQ. The CDR3 has 13 amino acids. Germline trimming cut 4 bases from V and 4 bases from J; bases unmatched to any gene: 2. The rearrangement uses TRBV5-1 and TRBJ2-1; TRBD1 agrees at 7 bases. This receptor was identified in a woman aged 45-60 years in good health and CMV-seropositive. The material sequenced was PBMCs. In DNA, the CDR3 is TGCGCCAGCAGCGTGACAGGGTACAATGAGCAGTTCTTC. This sequence encodes CASSVTGYNEQFF.